This T cell receptor (beta chain) was sequenced during a study of blood T cell repertoires in COVID-19. This CDR3 contains 13 residues. V lost 6 bases, J lost 5 bases, and 10 bases lay in between. Per germline, CDR1 MNHEY and CDR2 SVGAGI. In the authors' workflow: Cell counts per sample came from amplifying reference gene primers. Clones were sequenced by immunoSEQ multiplex PCR, and TCRdb holds only the in-frame ones, with some missing. Clonal size and the V and J genes are those of that table, whereas D and trimming came from the DNA. The repertoire holds some 370,000 clones, with about 87% as singletons. The Seattle site enrolled patients during active infection and followed them longitudinally.

The sequenced sample consisted of peripheral blood. The chain has TRBV6-5 and TRBJ2-2, with D perhaps TRBD2 (5 bases). The sequence was obtained from a woman aged 25-40 years with COVID-19, enrolled during active disease. CDR3 region: CASSMTGTGELFF. CDR3 DNA: TGTGCCAGCAGCATGACGGGAACCGGGGAGCTGTTTTTT.